The 13 T cell receptor beta chains given below trace back to one sample, sequenced in a study of blood T cell repertoires in COVID-19. The data were produced by immunoSEQ multiplex PCR, yet TCRdb's version contains in-frame clones alone and is incomplete. In the table there are some 130,000 clones, roughly four fifths of which are singletons. Sequences were obtained from PBMCs or T cells enriched from blood (not recorded which). The source is a man in his thirties or forties who had recovered from COVID-19.

The CDR3 coding sequence is TGTGCCAGCAGCTTAGTGGGGGCGAGGGAAGAGACCCAGTACTTC. Translation: CASSLVGAREETQYF. This sequence joins TRBV7-2 and TRBJ2-5, with a tentative D call TRBD1 (6 bases). Per germline, CDR1 SGHTA and CDR2 FQGNSA. The V end lost 1 base, the J end lost 3 bases, and 12 bases lay between the germline ends. The CDR3 consists of 15 residues.

The rearrangement links TRBV27 to TRBJ1-1, with D tentatively TRBD1 (5 bases). The CDR3 sequence is 14 residues long. CDR1 MNHEY and CDR2 SMNVEV come from the germline V gene (reference sequence). V was cut by 1 base and J by 1 base, with 7 bases left in between. CDR3 amino acids: CASSLLGENTEAFF. The CDR3 DNA reads TGTGCCAGCAGTTTATTAGGGGAGAACACTGAAGCTTTCTTT.

The chain links TRBV5-1 to TRBJ2-2; 9 bases agree with TRBD1. This CDR3 is 13 amino acids long. Germline CDR1 and CDR2: SGHRS and YFSETQ. V lost 7 bases to trimming and J lost 5 bases; unmatched junction nucleotides: 3. The CDR3 DNA sequence: TGCGCCAGCTCGACAGGGGGAACCGGGGAGCTGTTTTTT. Residues: CASSTGGTGELFF.

The chain carries TRBV6-5 and TRBJ2-7; 11 bases match TRBD1. V shed 0 bases and J 3 bases; nucleotides not matched to a gene: 1. Germline CDR1 is MNHEY and CDR2 is SVGAGI. The CDR3 contains 15 residues. The CDR3 DNA sequence: TGTGCCAGCAGTTACTCCGGGACAGGGGGCTACGAGCAGTACTTC. It specifies CASSYSGTGGYEQYF.

This chain uses TRBV27 with TRBJ1-5, with no clear D. V was clipped by 3 bases and J by 4 bases, with 4 bases between them. Germline loops: CDR1 MNHEY, CDR2 SMNVEV (reference sequence). This CDR3 comprises 12 residues. CDR3 protein: CASSFINQPQHF. In DNA form, the CDR3 reads TGTGCCAGCAGTTTTATTAATCAGCCCCAGCATTTT.

The chain links TRBV2 to TRBJ1-6, with D possibly being TRBD1 (5 bases). The CDR3 length is 12 residues. The V end was cut by 8 bases, the J end by 9 bases, with 11 bases between. Looked up from germline, CDR1 is SNHLY and CDR2 is FYNNEI. CDR3: CASGWGGSPLHF. The CDR3 nucleotides read TGTGCCAGCGGGTGGGGGGGTTCACCCCTCCACTTT.

This clone was seen once. The V gene is TRBV4-1, the J gene TRBJ2-7; D is perhaps TRBD2 (5 bases). Trimming took 1 base from V and 0 from J, leaving 10 bases between them. There are 15 residues in the CDR3. CDR1 and CDR2 (germline): MGHRA, YSYEKL. CDR3 region: CASSQVSGSSYEQYF. The CDR3 DNA sequence: TGCGCCAGCAGCCAAGTCAGCGGAAGCTCCTACGAGCAGTACTTC.

J is TRBJ2-1 and V is TRBV30, with TRBD2 matching over 8 bases. The CDR3 extends over 14 amino acids. J lost 2 bases, V lost 7 bases, and 7 bases had no gene match. The germline V gene encodes CDR1 GTSNPN and CDR2 SVGIG (reference sequence). The CDR3 region has the DNA TGTGCCTTCATTAGCGGGGAACCCTACAATGAGCAGTTCTTC. Its translation: CAFISGEPYNEQFF. The variable domain in full, completed from reference TRBV30 and TRBJ2-1, reads SQTIHQWPATLVQPVGSPLSLECTVEGTSNPNLYWYRQAAGRGLQLLFYSVGIGQISSEVPQNLSASRPQDRQFILSSKKLLLSDSGFYLCAFISGEPYNEQFFGPGTRLTVL.

This clone turned up a few times. The identical CDR3 is also encoded by other nucleotide sequences in the sample. The V gene is TRBV27, the J gene TRBJ2-3, with D possibly matching TRBD2 (6 bases). Trimming stripped 4 bases from V and 0 bases from J, with 11 bases between. Per germline, CDR1 MNHEY and CDR2 SMNVEV (reference sequence). This CDR3 contains 15 residues. The CDR3 region is CASSSRSGSTDTQYF. Here the CDR3 DNA reads TGTGCCAGCAGTTCGAGGAGCGGGAGCACAGATACGCAGTATTTT.

The rearrangement joins TRBV9 to TRBJ2-7; 8 bases align to TRBD2. The germline CDR1 and CDR2 sequences are SGDLS and YYNGEE. V was clipped by 4 bases and J by 5 bases; unmatched bases: 5. This CDR3 is built from 13 residues. The CDR3 region has the DNA TGTGCCAGCAGCCCAGCGGGAGCCCACGAGCAGTACTTC. Protein product: CASSPAGAHEQYF.

This clone was recorded only once. The J gene is TRBJ2-3, the V gene TRBV24-1; the D gene is possibly TRBD2 (5 bases). The CDR3 covers 13 residues. The ends were cut back, 2 bases at V and 10 bases at J, with 12 bases in the middle. The V gene's germline CDR1 is KGHDR and CDR2 SFDVKD. CDR3 DNA sequence: TGTGCCACCAGTGATTCCCAATCCGGGGCGCAGTATTTT. Protein: CATSDSQSGAQYF.

This clone has only a few counts. CDR3 in DNA: TGCAGCGTTGAACTCACAGATACGCAGTATTTT. It specifies CSVELTDTQYF. The gene calls are TRBV29-1 and TRBJ2-3; D gene uncertain. Germline loops: CDR1 SQVTM, CDR2 ANQGSEA. The CDR3 is 11 amino acids. Trimming removed 2 bases at V and 2 bases at J, with 2 bases between.

J is TRBJ2-3 and V is TRBV3-1 (or the pseudogene TRBV3-2); unclear D gene. Trimming took off 0 bases at V and 3 bases at J, with 10 bases between the two ends. The CDR3 has 15 amino acids. Germline-derived CDR1 and CDR2 are LGHDT and YNNKEL (reference sequence). The CDR3 region has the DNA TGTGCCAGCAGCCAAGAGAGGTCTGCTACAGATACGCAGTATTTT. Protein product: CASSQERSATDTQYF.